This T cell receptor (beta chain) was obtained from a study of cytomegalovirus exposure and HLA in healthy donors. This clone was seen a handful of times. Its matching antigen is unknown. PCR employed 60 Vbeta and 13 Jbeta primers. TCRdb keeps only in-frame clones here, not all; method: immunoSEQ multiplex PCR. The sample has about 150,000 clones, around 10% seen once. Regarding the study as a whole: The classifier was said to identify cytomegalovirus status with high specificity and sensitivity. The majority of TCR sequences were rare, yet some public TCRs appeared in many donors.

V dropped 3 bases and J dropped 6; count of bases not matched to a gene: 7. Germline assignment: CDR1 LNHDA and CDR2 SQIVND (reference sequence). This CDR3 contains 16 residues. This rearrangement joins TRBV19 to TRBJ1-4; 10 bases match TRBD1. The sequencing sample was made of PBMCs. The clonotype comes from a woman in her thirties or forties in good health and CMV-seropositive. The CDR3 DNA is TGTGCCAGTAGTATGGATAAGGGGACAGGGGATGAAAAACTGTTTTTT. This sequence encodes CASSMDKGTGDEKLFF. The complete variable domain, with remaining parts taken from reference TRBV19 and TRBJ1-4, reads DGGITQSPKYLFRKEGQNVTLSCEQNLNHDAMYWYRQDPGQGLRLIYYSQIVNDFQKGDIAEGYSVSREKKESFPLTVTSAQKNPTAFYLCASSMDKGTGDEKLFFGSGTQLSVL.